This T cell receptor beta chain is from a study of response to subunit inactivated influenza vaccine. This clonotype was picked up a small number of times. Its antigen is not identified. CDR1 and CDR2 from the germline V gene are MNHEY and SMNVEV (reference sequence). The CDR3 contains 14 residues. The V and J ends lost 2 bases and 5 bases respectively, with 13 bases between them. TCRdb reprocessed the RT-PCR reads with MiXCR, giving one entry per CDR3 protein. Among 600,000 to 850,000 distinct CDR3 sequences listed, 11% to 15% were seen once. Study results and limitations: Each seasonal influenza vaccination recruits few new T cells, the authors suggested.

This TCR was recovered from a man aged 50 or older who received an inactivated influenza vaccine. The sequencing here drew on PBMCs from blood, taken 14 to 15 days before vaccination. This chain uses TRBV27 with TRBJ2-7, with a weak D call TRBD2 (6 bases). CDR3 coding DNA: TGTGCCAGCAGTTTAAGGGGAGGATCCCACGAGCAGTACTTC. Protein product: CASSLRGGSHEQYF.